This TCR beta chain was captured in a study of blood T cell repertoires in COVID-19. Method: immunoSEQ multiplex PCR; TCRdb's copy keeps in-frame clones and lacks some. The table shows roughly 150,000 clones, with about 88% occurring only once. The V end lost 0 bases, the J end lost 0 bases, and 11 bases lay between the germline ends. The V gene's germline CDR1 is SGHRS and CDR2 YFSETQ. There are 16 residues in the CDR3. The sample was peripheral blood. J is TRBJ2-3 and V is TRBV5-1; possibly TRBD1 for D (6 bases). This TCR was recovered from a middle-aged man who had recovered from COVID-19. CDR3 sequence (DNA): TGCGCCAGCAGCTTGGCGGTGGGGGCTAGCACAGATACGCAGTATTTT. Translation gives CASSLAVGASTDTQYF.